Sequencing of this T cell receptor beta chain was carried out in a study of blood T cells in healthy people across ages. V dropped 5 bases and J dropped 0 bases, with 14 bases sitting between them. In germline, CDR1 is SGHKS, CDR2 YYEKEE (reference sequence). This CDR3 is 15 amino acids long. A second 7 to 11 cycle PCR used barcoded and J-beta primers. A single record per CDR3 protein comes from TCRdb applying MiXCR to the 5' RACE reads. The sample lists more than 500,000 distinct CDR3 sequences, around a quarter occurring once. The sample was also reused in another study, on T cells of mothers and their children.

The sequenced sample was blood. The origin of this receptor is a boy between 2 and 10 years old in good health. The genes are TRBV5-5 and TRBJ1-1, with TRBD1 as a possible D gene (5 bases). CDR3 DNA: TGTGCCAGCAGTTTCGCTGGGACGGTGAACACTGAAGCTTTCTTT. Amino acid sequence: CASSFAGTVNTEAFF.